This T cell receptor beta chain was found in a study of blood T cell repertoires in COVID-19. The CDR3 length is 16 residues. V was cut by 1 base and J by 11 bases, with 23 bases left in between. Germline lookup yields CDR1 SGHRS and CDR2 YFSETQ. The data were produced by immunoSEQ multiplex PCR, yet TCRdb's version contains in-frame clones alone and is incomplete. The table has approximately 300,000 clones, about 85% seen once. Sequencing was performed on PBMCs or T cells enriched from blood (not recorded which). The chain carries TRBV5-1 and TRBJ2-3, with D unclear. The TCR sequence derives from a woman in her twenties or thirties who had been exposed to COVID-19. This CDR3 reads CASSLTQTSNGGGQYF. The CDR3, as DNA: TGCGCCAGCAGCTTGACGCAAACGAGTAACGGCGGTGGGCAGTATTTT.